This is a list of T cell receptor beta chains from one sample in a study of blood T cell repertoires in COVID-19. Sequenced by immunoSEQ multiplex PCR; TCRdb stores in-frame clones only, minus some. The sample yields 300,000 to 450,000 clones, over 85% seen once. Sequenced material: peripheral blood. The receptor source for this set is an older woman with COVID-19, enrolled during active disease. Both conserved end residues are part of each CDR3. D genes are given only for firm matches. Not all rows give a size; the values are once, few, many and, for expanded clones, a class.

clone_size	v_call	j_call	d_call	cdr3_nt	cdr3_aa
-	TRBV25-1	TRBJ1-1	TRBD1	TGTGCCAGCAGTGATGAGGGGGCGAGTGACACTGAAGCTTTCTTT	CASSDEGASDTEAFF
-	TRBV7-2	TRBJ1-1	-	TGTGCCAGCAGCCCAGGAGGCAGGGGAAACACTGAAGCTTTCTTT	CASSPGGRGNTEAFF
-	TRBV29-1	TRBJ1-1	-	TGCAGCGCGACAATGAACACTGAAGCTTTCTTT	CSATMNTEAFF
-	TRBV6-5	TRBJ1-5	-	TGTGCCAGCAGGTTCCTTAGCAATCAGCCCCAGCATTTT	CASRFLSNQPQHF
-	TRBV28	TRBJ1-1	-	TGTGCCAGCAGGTTGGCGAACACTGAAGCTTTCTTT	CASRLANTEAFF
-	TRBV27	TRBJ1-5	-	TGTGCCAGCAGTGTAACAGGGTATCAGCCCCAGCATTTT	CASSVTGYQPQHF
-	TRBV7-3	TRBJ2-1	TRBD2	TGTGCCAGCAGCTTGGGAAAGGGCGGGAGCTCCTACAATGAGCAGTTCTTC	CASSLGKGGSSYNEQFF
-	TRBV5-1	TRBJ2-1	-	TGCGCCAGCAGCTTGGCCGGAGGAGGGCTCGATGAGCAGTTCTTC	CASSLAGGGLDEQFF
-	TRBV6-5	TRBJ1-2	-	TGTGCCAGCAGCCGGGGACAAGTCTATGGCTACACCTTC	CASSRGQVYGYTF
-	TRBV2	TRBJ1-1	-	TGTGCCAGCAGGGCGAGACTTATGAACACTGAAGCTTTCTTT	CASRARLMNTEAFF
few	TRBV7-2	TRBJ2-1	TRBD2	TGTGCCAGCAGCTTAGAAGCGGGGGAGTACAATGAGCAGTTCTTC	CASSLEAGEYNEQFF
-	TRBV19	TRBJ1-2	-	TGTGCCAGTAGTATAGGTCGGTTACAGGGCTATGGCTACACCTTC	CASSIGRLQGYGYTF
many	TRBV25-1	TRBJ1-6	-	TGTGCCAGCAGCAGGGAAGGTTCACCCCTCCACTTT	CASSREGSPLHF
-	TRBV2	TRBJ1-3	-	TGTGCCAGCAGTGCCTTCGGACAGTATACTGGAAACACCATATATTTT	CASSAFGQYTGNTIYF
-	TRBV6-2/TRBV6-3	TRBJ2-7	-	TGTGCCAGCAGTTACCACAGCTACGAGCAGTACTTC	CASSYHSYEQYF
-	TRBV2	TRBJ1-2	TRBD1	TGTGCCAGCAGCGCGACAGGGACAACTAACTATGGCTACACCTTC	CASSATGTTNYGYTF
once	TRBV24-1	TRBJ2-7	-	TGTGCCACCAGTCGGGGGTCGGGCGAGCAGTACTTC	CATSRGSGEQYF
once	TRBV5-1	TRBJ1-4	-	TGCGCCAGCAGCTTGGGGCCCGCCGAACCTAATGAAAAACTGTTTTTT	CASSLGPAEPNEKLFF
-	TRBV30	TRBJ1-2	TRBD1	TGTGCCTGGAGTCCACCGGACAGGTTTTTTGGCTACACCTTC	CAWSPPDRFFGYTF
-	TRBV3-1/TRBV3-2	TRBJ2-6	TRBD1	TGTGCCAGCAGCCAACGACTCGGGACAGGGTTCTCTGGGGCCAACGTCCTGACTTTC	CASSQRLGTGFSGANVLTF
-	TRBV2	TRBJ1-1	-	TGTGCCAGCAGTGTCAGGGAAGAAATGAACACTGAAGCTTTCTTT	CASSVREEMNTEAFF
-	TRBV5-1	TRBJ1-2	-	TGCGCCAGCAGAGATACAGGGCCTGGTGGCTACACCTTC	CASRDTGPGGYTF
-	TRBV6-2/TRBV6-3	TRBJ2-3	TRBD1	TGTGCCAGCAGTTACTCGAAGTATCGGACAGGCCTCACAGATACGCAGTATTTT	CASSYSKYRTGLTDTQYF
-	TRBV4-2	TRBJ1-5	TRBD1	TGTGCCAGCAGCGGGACAGGGGTCAATCAGCCCCAGCATTTT	CASSGTGVNQPQHF
-	TRBV19	TRBJ1-1	-	TGTGCCATCGTCGACAGAATGAACACTGAAGCTTTCTTT	CAIVDRMNTEAFF
-	TRBV29-1	TRBJ1-1	-	TGCAGCGTTGAGCCCAGGGAAGGTACTGAAGCTTTCTTT	CSVEPREGTEAFF
-	TRBV28	TRBJ1-2	-	TGTGCCAGCAGCCCCGGGACTTCCTATGGCTACACCTTC	CASSPGTSYGYTF
-	TRBV9	TRBJ1-4	-	TGTGCCAGCAGCCCCCGGGCGGACAGCAATGAAAAACTGTTTTTT	CASSPRADSNEKLFF
-	TRBV7-2	TRBJ1-2	TRBD1	TGTGCCAGCAGGCGGACAGGGACTAACTATGGCTACACCTTC	CASRRTGTNYGYTF
-	TRBV5-1	TRBJ1-5	-	TGCGCCAGCAGCCCCAACAAAACGGGGCGGGAGTTTCAGCCCCAGCATTTT	CASSPNKTGREFQPQHF
-	TRBV5-1	TRBJ1-2	-	TGCGCCAGCAGCCCCCTAAACGGGGACTATGGCTACACCTTC	CASSPLNGDYGYTF
-	TRBV29-1	TRBJ1-1	-	TGCAGCGTTGCTGGGTGGACAGATGAAGCTTTCTTT	CSVAGWTDEAFF
few	TRBV28	TRBJ1-4	-	TGTGCCAGCACTCGATTGATCCAGTTTAATGAAAAACTGTTTTTT	CASTRLIQFNEKLFF
-	TRBV29-1	TRBJ1-3	-	TGCAGCGTTGAATCAGGCCACGCTGGAAACACCATATATTTT	CSVESGHAGNTIYF
-	TRBV23-1	TRBJ1-5	-	TGCGCCAGCCCCGCAGGGTACGATCAGCCCCAGCATTTT	CASPAGYDQPQHF
-	TRBV6-1	TRBJ2-1	TRBD2	TGTGCCAGCAGTGAAGACCGGCGGGGGGAGCAGTTCTTC	CASSEDRRGEQFF
once	TRBV5-1	TRBJ2-7	TRBD2	TGCGCCAGCAGCGCAACCCCCGGGACTAGCGGTACCTACGAGCAGTACTTC	CASSATPGTSGTYEQYF
-	TRBV6-6	TRBJ1-2	TRBD1	TGTGCCAGCAGTTACCCCCGGGACAGGGCCTATGGCTACACCTTC	CASSYPRDRAYGYTF
-	TRBV6-2/TRBV6-3	TRBJ1-2	TRBD1	TGTGCCAGCAGCCCTGCGGGTGTGGGGCAGGGGGCAGGTGGCTACACCTTC	CASSPAGVGQGAGGYTF
-	TRBV2	TRBJ1-4	TRBD1	TGTGCCAGCACGGGACAGTTGGGGGAAAAACTGTTTTTT	CASTGQLGEKLFF
-	TRBV5-4	TRBJ2-2	-	TGTGCCAGCAGTCATTACAGGGATTCCGGGGAGCTGTTTTTT	CASSHYRDSGELFF
-	TRBV7-8	TRBJ2-2	-	TGTGCCAGCAGCTTAGGGACTTCGAACACCGGGGAGCTGTTTTTT	CASSLGTSNTGELFF
-	TRBV9	TRBJ2-5	-	TGTGCCAGCAGCGCTACCCGACAGGTTCAGGAGACCCAGTACTTC	CASSATRQVQETQYF
-	TRBV27	TRBJ1-5	-	TGTGCCAGCAGTTTCGACAGTTATAGCAATCAGCCCCAGCATTTT	CASSFDSYSNQPQHF
-	TRBV18	TRBJ2-1	TRBD1	TGTGCCAGCTCACCGGCCGGGACAGGGGGCCACAATGAGCAGTTCTTC	CASSPAGTGGHNEQFF
-	TRBV19	TRBJ1-1	-	TGTGCCAGTAGTCCCCAAAGGGACTTGTTGGTAGCTTTCTTT	CASSPQRDLLVAFF
once	TRBV28	TRBJ1-6	TRBD1	TGTGCCAGCAGTTTCGGGACAGGGTTTGGGTCACCCCTCCACTTT	CASSFGTGFGSPLHF
-	TRBV28	TRBJ1-4	TRBD1	TGTGCCAGCAGTAGACAGGGTGCCCGCGAAAAACTGTTTTTT	CASSRQGAREKLFF
-	TRBV5-1	TRBJ2-3	TRBD2	TGCGCCAGCAGCTTGGGACTAGCGGGGAGACCCTCCTCCACAGATACGCAGTATTTT	CASSLGLAGRPSSTDTQYF
-	TRBV7-9	TRBJ1-1	-	TGTGCCAGCAGCAACAGAAATGAAGCTTTCTTT	CASSNRNEAFF
-	TRBV10-2	TRBJ1-4	-	TGCGCCAGCAGTGAGTCAGGCGGGTTTAATGAAAAACTGTTTTTT	CASSESGGFNEKLFF
-	TRBV6-5	TRBJ1-1	TRBD1	TGTGCCAGCAAACAGGGGGGACTGAACACTGAAGCTTTCTTT	CASKQGGLNTEAFF
-	TRBV7-2	TRBJ1-1	-	TGTGCCAGCAGCCCGGGGGGGCAAGAGACTGAAGCTTTCTTT	CASSPGGQETEAFF